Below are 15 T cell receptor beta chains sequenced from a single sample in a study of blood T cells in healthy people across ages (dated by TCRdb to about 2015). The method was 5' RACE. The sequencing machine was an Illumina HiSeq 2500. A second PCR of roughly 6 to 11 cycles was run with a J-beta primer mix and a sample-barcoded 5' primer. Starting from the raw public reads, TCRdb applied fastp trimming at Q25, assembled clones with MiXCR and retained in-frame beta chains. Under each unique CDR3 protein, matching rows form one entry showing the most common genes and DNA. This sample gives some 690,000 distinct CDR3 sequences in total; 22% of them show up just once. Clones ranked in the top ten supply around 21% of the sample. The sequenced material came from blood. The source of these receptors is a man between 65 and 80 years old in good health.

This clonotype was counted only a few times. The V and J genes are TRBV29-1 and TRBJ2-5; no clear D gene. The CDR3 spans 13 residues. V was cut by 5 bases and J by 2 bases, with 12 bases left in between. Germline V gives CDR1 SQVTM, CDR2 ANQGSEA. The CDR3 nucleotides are TGCAGCGTTCCTGGCGGAATACAAGAGACCCAGTACTTC. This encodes CSVPGGIQETQYF.

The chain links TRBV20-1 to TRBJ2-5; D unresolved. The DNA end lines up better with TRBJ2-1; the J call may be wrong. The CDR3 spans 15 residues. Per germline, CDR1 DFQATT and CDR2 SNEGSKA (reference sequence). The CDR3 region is CSAPRGTPPFNEQFF. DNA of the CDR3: TGCAGTGCCCCCCGAGGCACTCCACCTTTCAATGAGCAGTTCTTC.

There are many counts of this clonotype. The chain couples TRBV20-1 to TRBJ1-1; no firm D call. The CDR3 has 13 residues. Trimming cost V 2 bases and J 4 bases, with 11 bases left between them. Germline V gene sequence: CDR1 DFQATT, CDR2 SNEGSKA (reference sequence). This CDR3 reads CSARYSVGTEAFF. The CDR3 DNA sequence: TGCAGTGCTAGATATAGTGTCGGCACTGAAGCTTTCTTT.

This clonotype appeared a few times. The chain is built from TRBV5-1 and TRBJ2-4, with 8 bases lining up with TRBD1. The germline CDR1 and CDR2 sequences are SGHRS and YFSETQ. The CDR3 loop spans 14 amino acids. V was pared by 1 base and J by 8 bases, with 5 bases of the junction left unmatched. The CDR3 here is CASSLMDRVDIQYF. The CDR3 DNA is TGCGCCAGCAGCTTGATGGACAGGGTGGACATTCAGTACTTC.

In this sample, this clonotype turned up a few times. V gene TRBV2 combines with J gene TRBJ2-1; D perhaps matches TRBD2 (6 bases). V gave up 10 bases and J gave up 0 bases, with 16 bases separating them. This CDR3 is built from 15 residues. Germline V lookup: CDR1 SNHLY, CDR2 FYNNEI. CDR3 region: CATSVSGFSYNEQFF. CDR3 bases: TGTGCCACCAGCGTTAGCGGTTTCTCCTACAATGAGCAGTTCTTC.

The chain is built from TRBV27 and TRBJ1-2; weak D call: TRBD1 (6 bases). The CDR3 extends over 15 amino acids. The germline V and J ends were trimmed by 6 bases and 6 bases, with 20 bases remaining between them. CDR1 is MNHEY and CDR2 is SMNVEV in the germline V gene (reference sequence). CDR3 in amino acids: CASSQGVRGRDGYTF. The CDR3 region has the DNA TGTGCCAGCAGCCAGGGTGTCAGGGGAAGGGATGGCTACACCTTC.

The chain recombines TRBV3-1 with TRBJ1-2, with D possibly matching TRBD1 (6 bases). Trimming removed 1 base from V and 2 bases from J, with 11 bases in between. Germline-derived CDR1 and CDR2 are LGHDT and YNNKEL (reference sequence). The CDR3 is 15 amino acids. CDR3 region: CASSQGPGANYGYTF. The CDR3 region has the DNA TGTGCCAGCAGCCAAGGTCCAGGGGCCAACTATGGCTACACCTTC.

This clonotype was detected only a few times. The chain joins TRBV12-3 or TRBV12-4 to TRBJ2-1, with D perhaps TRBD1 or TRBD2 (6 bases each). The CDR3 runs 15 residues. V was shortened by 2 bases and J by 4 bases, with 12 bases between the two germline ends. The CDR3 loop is CASSLMGGAYNEQFF. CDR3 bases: TGTGCCAGCAGTTTAATGGGGGGCGCGTACAATGAGCAGTTCTTC.

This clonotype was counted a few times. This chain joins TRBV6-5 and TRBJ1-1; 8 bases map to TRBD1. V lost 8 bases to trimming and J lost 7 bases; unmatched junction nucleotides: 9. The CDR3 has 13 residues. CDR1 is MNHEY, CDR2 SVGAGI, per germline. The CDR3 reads CASGVTGVGEAFF. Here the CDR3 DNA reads TGTGCCAGCGGGGTGACAGGGGTCGGTGAAGCTTTCTTT.

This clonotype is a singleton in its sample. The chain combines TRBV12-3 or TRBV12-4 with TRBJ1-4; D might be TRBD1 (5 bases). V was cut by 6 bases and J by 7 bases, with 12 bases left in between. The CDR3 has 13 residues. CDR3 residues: CASSLRGVEKLFF. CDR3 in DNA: TGTGCCAGCAGCCTCCGGGGGGTTGAAAAACTGTTTTTT.

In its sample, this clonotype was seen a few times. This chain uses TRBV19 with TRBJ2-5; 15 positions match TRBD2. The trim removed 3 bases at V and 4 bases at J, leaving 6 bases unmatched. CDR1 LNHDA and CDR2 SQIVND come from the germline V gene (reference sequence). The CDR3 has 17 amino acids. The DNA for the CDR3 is TGTGCCAGTAGTATGGGGACTAGCGGGGGGCGAAGAGAGACCCAGTACTTC. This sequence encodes CASSMGTSGGRRETQYF. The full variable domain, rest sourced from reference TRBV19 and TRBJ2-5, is DGGITQSPKYLFRKEGQNVTLSCEQNLNHDAMYWYRQDPGQGLRLIYYSQIVNDFQKGDIAEGYSVSREKKESFPLTVTSAQKNPTAFYLCASSMGTSGGRRETQYFGPGTRLLVL.

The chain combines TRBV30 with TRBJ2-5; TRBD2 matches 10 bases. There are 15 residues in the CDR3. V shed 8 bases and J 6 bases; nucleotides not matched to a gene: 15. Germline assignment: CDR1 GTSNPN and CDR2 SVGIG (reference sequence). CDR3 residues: CAGEFSGRPWKTQYF. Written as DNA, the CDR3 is TGTGCCGGGGAGTTTAGCGGGAGGCCGTGGAAGACCCAGTACTTC.

CDR3 DNA sequence: TGCAGCGTGGGAGGGACGGACTCCTACGAGCAGTACTTC. The encoded protein is CSVGGTDSYEQYF. The V call is TRBV29-1, the J call TRBJ2-7, with 7 bases aligning to TRBD2. The CDR3 is 13 amino acids. CDR1 and CDR2 from the germline V gene are SQVTM and ANQGSEA. V gave up 6 bases and J gave up 0 bases; unmatched junction bases: 5.

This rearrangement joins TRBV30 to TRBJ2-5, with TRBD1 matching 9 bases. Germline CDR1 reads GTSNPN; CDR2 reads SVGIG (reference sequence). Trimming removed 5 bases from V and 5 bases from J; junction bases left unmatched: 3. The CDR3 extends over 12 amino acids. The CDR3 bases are TGTGCCTGGGGACAGGGGTATGAGACCCAGTACTTC. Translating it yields CAWGQGYETQYF.

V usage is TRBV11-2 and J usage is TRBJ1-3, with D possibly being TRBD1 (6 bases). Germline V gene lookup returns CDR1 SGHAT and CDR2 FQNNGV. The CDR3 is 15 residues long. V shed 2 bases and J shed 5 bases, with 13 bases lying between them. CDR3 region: CASSLWRTDRNTIYF. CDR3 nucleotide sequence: TGTGCCAGCAGCTTATGGAGGACAGATAGAAACACCATATATTTT. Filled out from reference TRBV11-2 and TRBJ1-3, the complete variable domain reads EAGVAQSPRYKIIEKRQSVAFWCNPISGHATLYWYQQILGQGPKLLIQFQNNGVVDDSQLPKDRFSAERLKGVDSTLKIQPAKLEDSAVYLCASSLWRTDRNTIYFGEGSWLTVV.